These 15 T cell receptor beta chains share one sample of origin, sequenced in a study of graft-versus-host responses after intestinal transplantation. TCRdb's table, derived via immunoSEQ multiplex PCR, lists solely in-frame clones and lacks some. This sample has tens of thousands of clones, with roughly nine tenths found just once. The sample in question was PBMCs, obtained 650 to 690 days after intestinal transplant. Source of these receptors: a human patient who received an intestinal transplant, so some T cells may come from the graft donor.

V usage is TRBV7-8 and J usage is TRBJ2-3; 7 nucleotides line up with TRBD1. Trimming took 5 bases from V and 0 from J; bases not matched to a gene: 8. The germline CDR1 and CDR2 sequences are SGHVS and FQNEAQ. The CDR3 runs 16 residues. CDR3 in DNA: TGTGCCAGCAGCATCCGCCGGGACAGAAGCACAGATACGCAGTATTTT. It encodes CASSIRRDRSTDTQYF.

This clone was picked up one time. At the DNA level, this CDR3 is encoded by other sequences in the same sample as well. The rearrangement joins TRBV5-1 to TRBJ1-1; D call uncertain. Looked up from germline, CDR1 is SGHRS and CDR2 is YFSETQ. The V end lost 1 base, the J end lost 10 bases, and 11 bases lay between the germline ends. The CDR3 consists of 12 residues. Written as DNA, the CDR3 is TGCGCCAGCAGCTTGTCGGGCTTTAGAGCTTTCTTT. It encodes CASSLSGFRAFF.

V and J are TRBV7-2 and TRBJ2-7, with 9 bases lining up with TRBD2. Germline V gene sequence: CDR1 SGHTA, CDR2 FQGNSA. Trimming took 1 base from V and 4 from J; bases not matched to a gene: 5. The CDR3 is 15 amino acids. CDR3 DNA: TGTGCCAGCAGCTTAGGCCTAGCGGGGCTATACGAGCAGTACTTC. It yields the protein CASSLGLAGLYEQYF.

The chain is built from TRBV5-6 and TRBJ2-4; no firm D call. This CDR3 spans 15 amino acids. The V end was cut by 0 bases, the J end by 1 base, with 8 bases between. CDR1 is SGHDT, CDR2 YYEEEE, per germline. In DNA, the CDR3 is TGTGCCAGCAGCTTGGAGGGTCTCGCCAAAAACATTCAGTACTTC. This codes for CASSLEGLAKNIQYF.

The rearrangement uses TRBV5-1 and TRBJ2-3, with TRBD2 as a possible D gene (5 bases). V shed 6 bases and J shed 0 bases, with 11 bases lying between them. Germline V gives CDR1 SGHRS, CDR2 YFSETQ. The CDR3 has 14 amino acids. Written as DNA, the CDR3 is TGCGCCAGCACAGCCAGCGGAAGCACAGATACGCAGTATTTT. Translated: CASTASGSTDTQYF.

The rearrangement joins TRBV19 to TRBJ2-7; no clear D. Trimming shortened V by 11 bases and J by 7 bases, and 12 bases separated the two germline ends. CDR3 length: 10 residues. Germline lookup yields CDR1 LNHDA and CDR2 SQIVND (reference sequence). CDR3 sequence (DNA): TGTGCCCACTCGAAGGAGGAGCAGTACTTC. Protein sequence: CAHSKEEQYF.

The CDR3, as DNA: TGTGCCGTCATGGGGAGCTCTGGGGCCAACGTCCTGACTTTC. Its protein is CAVMGSSGANVLTF. The genes are TRBV6-5 and TRBJ2-6; tentatively, D is TRBD2 (5 bases). Trimming removed 11 bases from V and 0 bases from J, with 11 bases in between. Germline values: CDR1 MNHEY, CDR2 SVGAGI. CDR3 length equals 14 residues.

The chain recombines TRBV2 with TRBJ1-1; TRBD1 matches at 9 bases. The trim removed 6 bases at V and 5 bases at J, leaving 7 bases unmatched. The CDR3 consists of 14 residues. The germline gives CDR1 SNHLY, CDR2 FYNNEI. CDR3 DNA: TGTGCCAGCAGCGGAACAGGGGGCAGAACTGAAGCTTTCTTT. It yields the protein CASSGTGGRTEAFF.

V gene TRBV4-1 combines with J gene TRBJ2-7; D gene unclear. Per germline, CDR1 MGHRA and CDR2 YSYEKL. This CDR3 has 16 residues. V gave up 0 bases and J gave up 0 bases, with 12 bases separating them. CDR3 protein: CASSQDEPTASYEQYF. The CDR3 DNA reads as TGCGCCAGCAGCCAAGATGAACCAACAGCCTCCTACGAGCAGTACTTC.

The V and J genes are TRBV30 and TRBJ1-5; 9 bases are shared with TRBD1. This CDR3 spans 17 amino acids. J gave up 2 bases and V 1 base, and 9 bases lay outside the gene matches. CDR1 GTSNPN and CDR2 SVGIG come from the germline V gene (reference sequence). The CDR3 reads CAWSGDRASFGNQPQHF. The CDR3 DNA sequence: TGTGCCTGGAGTGGGGACAGGGCCTCTTTCGGCAATCAGCCCCAGCATTTT.

This chain links TRBV7-6 with TRBJ2-5; D unclear. Germline CDR1 and CDR2: SGHVS and FNYEAQ. The CDR3 has 13 amino acids. The V end was cut by 8 bases, the J end by 2 bases, with 12 bases between. The CDR3 DNA reads as TGTGCCAGCTCTAGTCAACAACAAGAGACCCAGTACTTC. As protein: CASSSQQQETQYF.

The chain uses TRBV27 and TRBJ2-1, with D perhaps TRBD1 (6 bases). V was cut by 1 base and J by 5 bases, with 15 bases left in between. CDR1 is MNHEY, CDR2 SMNVEV, per germline (reference sequence). The CDR3 is made up of 16 amino acids. CDR3 loop: CASSLWAQGLDNEQFF. In DNA, the CDR3 is TGTGCCAGCAGTTTATGGGCCCAGGGGCTTGACAATGAGCAGTTCTTC.

The V and J genes are TRBV9 and TRBJ2-2, with 8 bases lining up with TRBD2. The trim removed 3 bases at V and 9 bases at J, leaving 13 bases unmatched. The CDR3 is 16 residues long. Germline V gene sequence: CDR1 SGDLS, CDR2 YYNGEE. Here the CDR3 reads CASSEGAGVSARELFF. The CDR3 bases are TGTGCCAGCAGCGAGGGAGCGGGGGTCTCCGCGCGGGAGCTGTTTTTT.

V usage is TRBV6-5 and J usage is TRBJ2-3; TRBD2 might be the D (6 bases). CDR1 and CDR2 (germline): MNHEY, SVGAGI. The CDR3 spans 14 residues. The V and J ends lost 4 bases and 6 bases respectively, with 14 bases between them. The DNA for the CDR3 is TGTGCCAGCAGTTGGCGGGGTGGACCCGATACGCAGTATTTT. Encoded protein: CASSWRGGPDTQYF.

This chain uses TRBV7-2 with TRBJ1-2; perhaps TRBD1 as D (6 bases). CDR1 SGHTA and CDR2 FQGNSA come from the germline V gene. CDR3 length: 13 amino acids. V was trimmed by 5 bases and J by 8 bases, leaving 15 bases between them. CDR3 loop: CASSPEGVGGYTF. CDR3 DNA: TGTGCCAGCAGCCCTGAGGGGGTGGGAGGCTACACCTTC.